This T cell receptor beta chain was captured by sequencing in a study of early stage breast cancer tumors. Study-wide context: ER+/PR+/HER2- status applied to about 70% of the 16 invasive breast tumors.

Whole-study findings and limits: Commonly generated sequences made up most enriched TCRB sequences shared between patients. Compared with adjacent normal breast tissue, tumors showed around 2.5-fold greater T cell density and higher clonality.

The table came from immunoSEQ multiplex PCR; TCRdb's copy has only in-frame clones and leaves some out. This table holds approximately 1,400 clones, about 80% found once. Worth noting for this clone: What it recognizes is unknown.

Trimming left V 6 bases short and J 8 bases short, with 22 bases between. Per germline, CDR1 MGHRA and CDR2 YSYEKL. This CDR3 contains 15 residues. Sequences were obtained from normal breast tissue next to the tumor. The sequence derives from a person between 45 and 65 years old with breast cancer. This chain links TRBV4-1 with TRBJ1-1, with D maybe TRBD1 (6 bases). Here the CDR3 reads CASRGGGTRLCEAFF. The DNA for the CDR3 is TGCGCCAGCAGGGGGGGTGGGACACGTCTTTGCGAAGCTTTCTTT.